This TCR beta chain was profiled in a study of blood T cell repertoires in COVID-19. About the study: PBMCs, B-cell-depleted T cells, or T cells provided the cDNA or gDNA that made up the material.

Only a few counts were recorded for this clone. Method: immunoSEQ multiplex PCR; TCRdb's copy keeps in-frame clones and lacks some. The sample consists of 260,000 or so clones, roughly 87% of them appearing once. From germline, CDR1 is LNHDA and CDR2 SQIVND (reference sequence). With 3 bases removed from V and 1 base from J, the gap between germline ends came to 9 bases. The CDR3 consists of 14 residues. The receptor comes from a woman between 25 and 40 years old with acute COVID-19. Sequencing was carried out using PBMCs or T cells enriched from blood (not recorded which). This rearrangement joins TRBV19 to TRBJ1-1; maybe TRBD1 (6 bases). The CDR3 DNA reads TGTGCCAGTAGTATGAGACAGGCGAACACTGAAGCTTTCTTT. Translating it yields CASSMRQANTEAFF.